A single sample gave rise to the 20 T cell receptor beta chains below, sequenced in a study of technical replicates of blood from a handful of donors. TCRdb's copy holds only in-frame clones and misses some; the assay was immunoSEQ multiplex PCR. Of 85,000 to 100,000 clones listed, approximately 95% are singletons. Sequencing used T cells isolated from PBMCs. Source of these receptors: a human donor in good health.

The chain couples TRBV28 to TRBJ2-1; 12 bases fit TRBD2. V was clipped by 7 bases and J by 0 bases; unmatched bases: 19. The CDR3 loop spans 21 amino acids. CDR1 and CDR2 from the germline V gene are MDHEN and SYDVKM. CDR3 DNA sequence: TGTGCCAGCAAGGACCGAATACCGGGACTAGCGGGTGGGAGCTCCTACAATGAGCAGTTCTTC. Translating it yields CASKDRIPGLAGGSSYNEQFF.

The J gene is TRBJ2-7, the V gene TRBV6-1; 11 bases are shared with TRBD2. The CDR3 has 15 residues. V was pared by 7 bases and J by 0 bases, with 5 bases of the junction left unmatched. Germline V lookup: CDR1 MNHNS, CDR2 SASEGT. CDR3 sequence (DNA): TGTGCCAGCATCCCTAGCGGGAGGAGCTCCTACGAGCAGTACTTC. As protein: CASIPSGRSSYEQYF.

The chain carries TRBV25-1 and TRBJ2-5; TRBD2 might be the D (6 bases). There are 15 residues in the CDR3. Germline V gene sequence: CDR1 MGHDK, CDR2 SYGVNS. V dropped 5 bases and J dropped 1 base, with 14 bases sitting between them. The CDR3 sequence is CASSLTEGSQETQYF. The CDR3 DNA is TGTGCCAGCAGTTTGACGGAGGGTTCCCAAGAGACCCAGTACTTC.

The V gene is TRBV4-1, the J gene TRBJ1-5; D is perhaps TRBD1 (6 bases). The CDR3 length is 17 residues. V lost 0 bases and J 0 bases, leaving 12 bases between the germline ends. CDR1 is MGHRA, CDR2 YSYEKL, per germline. CDR3 in amino acids: CASSQDGRGNSNQPQHF. CDR3 DNA: TGCGCCAGCAGCCAAGATGGCAGGGGAAATAGCAATCAGCCCCAGCATTTT.

The chain is built from TRBV6-1 and TRBJ2-2, with TRBD1 identical over 8 bases. V shed 0 bases and J 4 bases; nucleotides not matched to a gene: 10. The CDR3 runs 18 residues. CDR1 and CDR2 (germline): MNHNS, SASEGT. DNA for the CDR3: TGTGCCAGCAGTGAAGCTGGGGACAGGAATCACGGCACCGGGGAGCTGTTTTTT. Translating it yields CASSEAGDRNHGTGELFF.

The J gene is TRBJ1-1, the V gene TRBV6-5, with D uncertain. The CDR3 has 14 amino acids. The germline gives CDR1 MNHEY, CDR2 SVGAGI. Trimming stripped 0 bases from V and 10 bases from J, with 15 bases between. In DNA, the CDR3 is TGTGCCAGCAGTTACTCGCTCGGTAGTGTTGGAGCTTTCTTT. It yields the protein CASSYSLGSVGAFF.

The gene calls are TRBV5-1 and TRBJ2-2; 7 positions agree with TRBD1. Per the germline V gene, CDR1 is SGHRS and CDR2 is YFSETQ. V lost 5 bases to trimming and J lost 6 bases; unmatched junction nucleotides: 16. This CDR3 region has 17 residues. The CDR3 DNA sequence: TGCGCCAGCAGGCACCCTGACAGGGTGAGGGAAGCCGGGGAGCTGTTTTTT. It translates to CASRHPDRVREAGELFF.

This clone was seen a single time. CDR3 region: CASSQAGTRNQPQHF. CDR3 coding DNA: TGCGCCAGCAGCCAGGCCGGGACACGAAATCAGCCCCAGCATTTT. The chain uses TRBV4-1 and TRBJ1-5; D might be TRBD1 (6 bases). Germline CDR1 MGHRA, CDR2 YSYEKL. V was trimmed by 3 bases and J by 4 bases, leaving 13 bases between them. This CDR3 is 15 amino acids long.

This chain uses TRBV7-9 with TRBJ1-1; D call uncertain. Trimming cost V 4 bases and J 1 base, with 16 bases left between them. Germline V lookup: CDR1 SEHNR, CDR2 FQNEAQ (reference sequence). CDR3 length: 16 amino acids. This chain's CDR3 is CASSYRREAGNTEAFF. In nucleotides, the CDR3 is TGTGCCAGCAGCTATCGCAGAGAGGCTGGGAACACTGAAGCTTTCTTT.

V gene TRBV19 combines with J gene TRBJ2-7; weak D call: TRBD1 (5 bases). The CDR3 contains 12 residues. The germline gives CDR1 LNHDA, CDR2 SQIVND (reference sequence). V lost 5 bases to trimming and J lost 7 bases, with 12 bases between them. This chain's CDR3 is CASSGRAREQYF. CDR3 sequence (DNA): TGTGCCAGTAGTGGCAGGGCGAGGGAGCAGTACTTC.

The chain recombines TRBV10-3 with TRBJ2-3; 9 positions match TRBD2. V dropped 10 bases and J dropped 3; count of bases not matched to a gene: 8. CDR3 size: 14 residues. CDR1 is ENHRY and CDR2 is SYGVKD in the germline V gene. CDR3 protein: CATWSAGGTDTQYF. Written as DNA, the CDR3 is TGTGCCACCTGGAGTGCGGGGGGGACAGATACGCAGTATTTT.

The genes are TRBV15 and TRBJ1-2; 10 bases line up with TRBD1. Trimming at V came to 0 bases and at J to 4 bases, leaving 8 bases not matched to a gene. The CDR3 runs to 17 residues. Per germline, CDR1 LNHNV and CDR2 YYDKDF (reference sequence). The CDR3 protein is CATSRDPRQGAGYGYTF. CDR3 bases: TGTGCCACCAGCAGAGATCCAAGACAGGGGGCCGGCTATGGCTACACCTTC. The variable domain in full, with the rest retrieved from reference TRBV15 and TRBJ1-2, is DAMVIQNPRYQVTQFGKPVTLSCSQTLNHNVMYWYQQKSSQAPKLLFHYYDKDFNNEADTPDNFQSRRPNTSFCFLDIRSPGLGDTAMYLCATSRDPRQGAGYGYTFGSGTRLTVV.

The V and J genes are TRBV28 and TRBJ2-5; 8 bases map to TRBD2. V shed 9 bases, J shed 5 bases, and the junction held 20 bases outside the gene matches. This CDR3 is 17 amino acids long. Germline CDR1 MDHEN, CDR2 SYDVKM. CDR3 sequence: CASTPGFHSGTPETQYF. In DNA, the CDR3 is TGTGCCAGTACACCCGGTTTCCATAGCGGGACCCCGGAGACCCAGTACTTC. The complete variable domain, with remaining parts taken from reference TRBV28 and TRBJ2-5, reads DVKVTQSSRYLVKRTGEKVFLECVQDMDHENMFWYRQDPGLGLRLIYFSYDVKMKEKGDIPEGYSVSREKKERFSLILESASTNQTSMYLCASTPGFHSGTPETQYFGPGTRLLVL.

The rearrangement links TRBV29-1 to TRBJ2-1; D gene unclear. Deletions cut 3 bases from V and 5 bases from J, with 20 bases between. CDR1 SQVTM and CDR2 ANQGSEA come from the germline V gene. The CDR3 spans 16 residues. The CDR3 DNA reads as TGCAGCGTTGATCCGGCGGTTTACCCAGAGAACAATGAGCAGTTCTTC. It is translated as CSVDPAVYPENNEQFF.

The chain uses TRBV5-1 and TRBJ2-7, with a possible D match to TRBD1 (5 bases). This CDR3 is built from 14 residues. Germline values: CDR1 SGHRS, CDR2 YFSETQ. Trimming cost V 2 bases and J 3 bases, with 12 bases left between them. The CDR3 here is CASSLRPGFYEQYF. Here the CDR3 DNA reads TGCGCCAGCAGCTTAAGACCAGGGTTCTACGAGCAGTACTTC.

The chain combines TRBV30 with TRBJ1-4; tentative D call: TRBD1 (6 bases). Germline loops: CDR1 GTSNPN, CDR2 SVGIG (reference sequence). This CDR3 comprises 14 residues. Trimming took 3 bases from V and 8 from J, leaving 16 bases between them. The chain's CDR3 is CAWSAGTMGEKLFF. The CDR3 DNA reads TGTGCCTGGAGCGCCGGGACAATGGGGGAAAAACTGTTTTTT.

The genes are TRBV18 and TRBJ2-6, with 10 bases identical to TRBD1. There are 22 residues in the CDR3. V was pared by 6 bases and J by 1 base, with 21 bases of the junction left unmatched. Germline values: CDR1 KGHSH, CDR2 LQKENI. The CDR3 spells CASSYTQGQGFGPSSGANVLTF. The CDR3 bases are TGTGCCAGCTCGTATACACAGGGACAGGGGTTTGGGCCATCATCTGGGGCCAACGTCCTGACTTTC.

The rearrangement uses TRBV4-1 and TRBJ1-5; a possible D gene is TRBD1 (5 bases). Looked up from germline, CDR1 is MGHRA and CDR2 is YSYEKL. Trimming removed 0 bases at V and 5 bases at J, with 11 bases between. There are 15 residues in the CDR3. The CDR3 nucleotides read TGCGCCAGCAGCCAAGAACAAGGGACTTATCAGCCCCAGCATTTT. It specifies CASSQEQGTYQPQHF.

The chain joins TRBV6-4 to TRBJ2-3, with TRBD2 identical over 11 bases. The CDR3 is 15 amino acids. Per germline, CDR1 MRHNA and CDR2 SNTAGT. Trimming took 3 bases from V and 4 from J; bases not matched to a gene: 3. The CDR3 spells CASSDTSGSPDTQYF. Written as DNA, the CDR3 is TGTGCCAGCAGTGATACTAGCGGGAGCCCAGATACGCAGTATTTT.

The chain couples TRBV5-1 to TRBJ1-5, with 7 bases that match TRBD1. CDR1 is SGHRS and CDR2 is YFSETQ in the germline V gene. The CDR3 runs 16 residues. With V trimmed by 0 bases and J by 4 bases, 7 bases remained unmatched. The CDR3 loop is CASSLGGTVENQPQHF. The CDR3 nucleotides are TGCGCCAGCAGCTTGGGGGGGACAGTAGAGAATCAGCCCCAGCATTTT.